A single sample is the source of the 26 T cell receptor beta chains below, sequenced in a study of T-cell reconstitution after alpha-beta-depleted transplantation in children. Unique molecular identifiers were built into the TCRbeta library. MiXCR, applied by TCRdb to the PCR reads, yields one record per CDR3 protein. Of about 600,000 distinct CDR3 sequences listed, about an eighth are singletons. Sequenced here: PBMCs, mostly from graft donor cells, sampled 360 days after TCRalphabeta/CD19-depleted stem cell transplant. These receptor sequences come from a male patient younger than 18 who had a stem cell transplant for acute myeloid leukemia, so the T cells may come from the graft donor.

Remarks on this clonotype: A much more abundant neighbour one base away suggests this may be a read error. The V call is TRBV29-1, the J call TRBJ2-1; tentatively, D is TRBD2 (5 bases). The germline CDR1 and CDR2 sequences are SQVTM and ANQGSEA. This CDR3 is built from 11 residues. The CDR3 DNA sequence: TGCAGCGTTGGTTTAGCGAATGGGCAGTTCTTC. This codes for CSVGLANGQFF.

The chain combines TRBV11-2 with TRBJ2-1; 11 bases match TRBD2. This CDR3 has 17 residues. V gave up 5 bases and J gave up 5 bases; unmatched junction bases: 11. Looked up from germline, CDR1 is SGHAT and CDR2 is FQNNGV. The CDR3 bases are TGTGCCAGCAGCCGTCCACTAGCGGGAGTTGGACACAATGAGCAGTTCTTC. It specifies CASSRPLAGVGHNEQFF. The full variable domain, its missing parts supplied by reference TRBV11-2 and TRBJ2-1, is EAGVAQSPRYKIIEKRQSVAFWCNPISGHATLYWYQQILGQGPKLLIQFQNNGVVDDSQLPKDRFSAERLKGVDSTLKIQPAKLEDSAVYLCASSRPLAGVGHNEQFFGPGTRLTVL.

The table lists this clonotype with a few counts. This sequence joins TRBV5-1 and TRBJ2-3; either TRBD1 or TRBD2 may fit D (5 bases each). The V end was cut by 5 bases, the J end by 2 bases, with 18 bases between. Germline V CDR1 and CDR2: SGHRS, YFSETQ. The CDR3 runs to 16 residues. CDR3 residues: CASSPGTTEYTDTQYF. The CDR3, as DNA: TGCGCCAGCAGTCCGGGGACCACAGAATACACAGATACGCAGTATTTT.

The V gene is TRBV10-3, the J gene TRBJ2-4, with D unresolved. The germline CDR1 and CDR2 sequences are ENHRY and SYGVKD. V lost 3 bases and J 1 base, leaving 16 bases between the germline ends. The CDR3 loop spans 17 amino acids. This CDR3 is CAISDLHDPRAKNIQYF. CDR3 nucleotide sequence: TGTGCCATCAGTGATCTCCATGACCCGCGCGCCAAAAACATTCAGTACTTC.

V gene TRBV11-2 combines with J gene TRBJ1-5, with D possibly TRBD1 on 6 matching bases. CDR1 is SGHAT, CDR2 FQNNGV, per germline. Trimming removed 2 bases at V and 5 bases at J, with 13 bases between. The CDR3 sequence is 15 residues long. The CDR3 DNA follows: TGTGCCAGCAGCTTAACAGGGAAGAGAGATCAGCCCCAGCATTTT. Protein sequence: CASSLTGKRDQPQHF.

There are a few counts of this clonotype. The chain has TRBV21-1 and TRBJ2-7; the tabulated D call, TRBD2, remains unverified against the DNA. TRBV21-1 is described as a pseudogene. The CDR3 is 17 residues long. CDR3 DNA sequence: TGTGCCAGCAGCAGAACCAGAAAGCGGTCTAGAACCTACGAGCAGTACTTC. The encoded protein is CASSRTRKRSRTYEQYF.

The table lists this clonotype with a few counts. CDR3 nucleotides: TGCGCCAGCAGCCCGGGTGGGGACAGGGTCAAGCAGTACTTC. This translates into CASSPGGDRVKQYF. The chain has TRBV5-1 and TRBJ2-7; 9 bases align to TRBD1. CDR3 size: 14 residues. Germline lookup yields CDR1 SGHRS and CDR2 YFSETQ. V gave up 4 bases and J gave up 8 bases; unmatched junction bases: 10.

This clonotype has a count of ten or more. V is TRBV4-2 and J is TRBJ2-1; D tentatively fits TRBD1 or TRBD2 (5 bases each). Germline loops: CDR1 LGHNA, CDR2 YNFKEQ. Trimming left V 0 bases short and J 10 bases short, with 16 bases between. This CDR3 contains 15 residues. The CDR3 loop is CASSQDIGDVWEQFF. The CDR3 region has the DNA TGTGCCAGCAGCCAAGATATAGGGGACGTCTGGGAGCAGTTCTTC.

The chain uses TRBV5-1 and TRBJ2-5, with TRBD1 identical over 7 bases. In germline, CDR1 is SGHRS, CDR2 YFSETQ. The CDR3 is 15 residues long. V lost 0 bases, J lost 2 bases, and 4 bases stayed unmatched. The chain's CDR3 is CASSLEGTEQETQYF. The CDR3 nucleotides read TGCGCCAGCAGCTTGGAAGGGACAGAGCAAGAGACCCAGTACTTC.

The table lists this clonotype with a few counts. CDR3 sequence (DNA): TGTGCCAGCAGCTTAGTCTCAACTGGGGCCAACGTCCTGACTTTC. Its translation is CASSLVSTGANVLTF. The chain joins TRBV7-2 to TRBJ2-6; no clear D gene. Germline V gene lookup returns CDR1 SGHTA and CDR2 FQGNSA. V was clipped by 1 base and J by 2 bases, with 6 bases between them. The CDR3 has 15 amino acids.

This clonotype was observed at least ten times. The chain links TRBV20-1 to TRBJ2-3; 10 positions match TRBD2. The CDR3 runs 13 residues. Trimming cost V 6 bases and J 5 bases; bases outside gene matches: 5. CDR1 DFQATT and CDR2 SNEGSKA come from the germline V gene (reference sequence). CDR3 DNA: TGCAGTGCCCCCCTAGCGGGAGTAGATACGCAGTATTTT. It specifies CSAPLAGVDTQYF.

J is TRBJ1-4 and V is TRBV20-1; D is unresolved. This CDR3 has 17 amino acids. CDR1 and CDR2 from the germline V gene are DFQATT and SNEGSKA (reference sequence). Trimming pared 3 bases from V and 8 bases from J, leaving 25 bases between. The CDR3 nucleotides are TGCAGTGCTAGCAACCGACAAGGCTTGGCGTATCACGAAAAACTGTTTTTT. Protein: CSASNRQGLAYHEKLFF.

This rearrangement joins TRBV27 to TRBJ2-1, with TRBD2 identical over 11 bases. This CDR3 has 19 amino acids. V lost 7 bases and J lost 0; bases outside the gene matches: 14. CDR1 and CDR2 (germline): MNHEY, SMNVEV (reference sequence). DNA for the CDR3: TGTGCCAGCACTCCGGGTAGGGTAGCGGGAGGGAGCTCCTACAATGAGCAGTTCTTC. Translated, it gives CASTPGRVAGGSSYNEQFF.

V gene TRBV7-6 combines with J gene TRBJ2-3; TRBD2 matches 11 bases. Germline assignment: CDR1 SGHVS and CDR2 FNYEAQ. The trim removed 5 bases at V and 1 base at J, leaving 5 bases unmatched. CDR3 length: 16 residues. CDR3 in amino acids: CASSRLAGGGTDTQYF. The CDR3, as DNA: TGTGCCAGCAGCCGTTTAGCGGGAGGGGGCACAGATACGCAGTATTTT.

The table lists this clonotype with a count of one. Without the conserved terminal phenylalanine or tryptophan, this CDR3 likely stems from a read error. The chain joins TRBV20-1 to TRBJ2-1; 7 bases map to TRBD2. The V gene end was trimmed by 6 bases and the J gene end by 7 bases; junction bases not matched to a gene: 15. Germline CDR1 and CDR2: DFQATT and SNEGSKA (reference sequence). This CDR3 comprises 15 residues. The CDR3 loop is CSAGWTSSLVNEQFC. The CDR3 nucleotides read TGCAGTGCCGGCTGGACTAGTTCGTTGGTGAATGAGCAGTTCTGC.

This clonotype has more than one count but fewer than ten. The V gene is TRBV28, the J gene TRBJ2-3, with D possibly matching TRBD1 (6 bases). The V gene's germline CDR1 is MDHEN and CDR2 SYDVKM. The CDR3 extends over 12 amino acids. Deletions cut 5 bases from V and 14 bases from J, with 17 bases between. The CDR3 sequence: CASSESQGRPYF. The DNA of the CDR3 is TGTGCCAGCAGTGAGTCACAGGGACGGCCGTATTTT. The full variable domain, in which reference TRBV28 and TRBJ2-3 provide the parts outside the CDR3, is DVKVTQSSRYLVKRTGEKVFLECVQDMDHENMFWYRQDPGLGLRLIYFSYDVKMKEKGDIPEGYSVSREKKERFSLILESASTNQTSMYLCASSESQGRPYFGPGTRLTVL.

The chain combines TRBV5-1 with TRBJ1-2; 8 positions match TRBD1. Germline V gene sequence: CDR1 SGHRS, CDR2 YFSETQ. The CDR3 runs 17 residues. V shed 1 base, J shed 4 bases, and the junction held 12 bases outside the gene matches. The CDR3: CASSLFQGASSVYGYTF. The CDR3 region has the DNA TGCGCCAGCAGCTTGTTTCAGGGGGCTTCCTCCGTCTATGGCTACACCTTC.

This clonotype was counted a few times. V and J are TRBV29-1 and TRBJ2-1, with 10 nucleotides matching TRBD2. The trim removed 7 bases at V and 15 bases at J, leaving 9 bases unmatched. The length of the CDR3 is 11 residues. The germline V gene encodes CDR1 SQVTM and CDR2 ANQGSEA. The CDR3 DNA reads as TGCAGCGCTTCTAGCGGGAGAGGAGTGTTCTTC. It is translated as CSASSGRGVFF.

In this sample, this clonotype turned up many times. The chain couples TRBV20-1 to TRBJ2-3; TRBD2 matches at 8 bases. The germline V gene has CDR1 DFQATT and CDR2 SNEGSKA (reference sequence). This CDR3 is built from 16 residues. The junction had 10 bases not matched to a gene; V was cut back by 5 bases and J by 0 bases. This CDR3 reads CSAQIRLARSTDTQYF. For the CDR3, the DNA is TGCAGTGCTCAAATCAGACTAGCGCGCAGCACAGATACGCAGTATTTT.

This clonotype was picked up a small number of times. V is TRBV10-3 and J is TRBJ2-1; 12 bases map to TRBD2. This CDR3 is built from 18 residues. The germline V gene encodes CDR1 ENHRY and CDR2 SYGVKD. The V gene end was trimmed by 4 bases and the J gene end by 2 bases; junction bases not matched to a gene: 9. The CDR3 DNA follows: TGTGCCATCAGTGGGACTAGCGGGGAAATACCACCCTACAATGAGCAGTTCTTC. This gives the protein CAISGTSGEIPPYNEQFF.

This chain connects TRBV27 to TRBJ2-7, with a possible D match to TRBD1 (5 bases). Trimming shortened V by 4 bases and J by 1 base, and 11 bases separated the two germline ends. Looked up from germline, CDR1 is MNHEY and CDR2 is SMNVEV (reference sequence). The CDR3 sequence is 14 residues long. The CDR3 protein is CASSYQGKSYEQYF. The CDR3 nucleotides read TGTGCCAGCAGTTACCAGGGAAAATCCTACGAGCAGTACTTC.

This clonotype was counted only a few times. V and J are TRBV15 and TRBJ2-1, with 9 bases fitting TRBD2. This CDR3 is built from 13 residues. CDR1 LNHNV and CDR2 YYDKDF come from the germline V gene (reference sequence). J was trimmed by 6 bases and V by 6 bases; bases with no gene match: 3. CDR3 sequence: CATRAGGVNEQFF. CDR3 sequence (DNA): TGTGCCACCAGGGCGGGAGGGGTCAATGAGCAGTTCTTC.

V and J are TRBV24-1 and TRBJ2-2; D is perhaps TRBD2 (6 bases). V was trimmed by 3 bases and J by 8 bases, leaving 15 bases between them. CDR1 KGHDR and CDR2 SFDVKD come from the germline V gene. The CDR3 sequence is 15 residues long. CDR3 coding DNA: TGTGCCACCAGTGATCTCATAGCGGCCCCAGGGGAGCTGTTTTTT. It is translated as CATSDLIAAPGELFF.

The chain has TRBV6-5 and TRBJ2-7; TRBD1 matches at 7 bases. This CDR3 region has 14 residues. Germline CDR1 reads MNHEY; CDR2 reads SVGAGI. V shed 5 bases and J 2 bases; nucleotides not matched to a gene: 6. This chain's CDR3 is CASSTPGQTYEQYF. The CDR3 DNA is TGTGCCAGCAGTACTCCGGGACAGACCTACGAGCAGTACTTC.

This clonotype was detected ten times or more. The gene calls are TRBV27 and TRBJ2-7, with TRBD2 identical over 13 bases. V lost 1 base, J lost 2 bases, and 2 bases stayed unmatched. Germline lookup yields CDR1 MNHEY and CDR2 SMNVEV (reference sequence). This CDR3 region has 16 residues. In DNA form, the CDR3 reads TGTGCCAGCAGTTTATTGACTAGCGGGAGGACCTACGAGCAGTACTTC. Its translation: CASSLLTSGRTYEQYF.

This clonotype was counted a few times. J is TRBJ2-5 and V is TRBV29-1; tentative D call: TRBD2 (5 bases). Germline V lookup: CDR1 SQVTM, CDR2 ANQGSEA. The CDR3 contains 18 residues. Trimming took 1 base from V and 5 from J, leaving 26 bases between them. CDR3 amino acids: CSVEAGPKRTLRRETQYF. Written as DNA, the CDR3 is TGCAGCGTTGAAGCCGGGCCGAAAAGGACTCTCAGGCGGGAGACCCAGTACTTC.